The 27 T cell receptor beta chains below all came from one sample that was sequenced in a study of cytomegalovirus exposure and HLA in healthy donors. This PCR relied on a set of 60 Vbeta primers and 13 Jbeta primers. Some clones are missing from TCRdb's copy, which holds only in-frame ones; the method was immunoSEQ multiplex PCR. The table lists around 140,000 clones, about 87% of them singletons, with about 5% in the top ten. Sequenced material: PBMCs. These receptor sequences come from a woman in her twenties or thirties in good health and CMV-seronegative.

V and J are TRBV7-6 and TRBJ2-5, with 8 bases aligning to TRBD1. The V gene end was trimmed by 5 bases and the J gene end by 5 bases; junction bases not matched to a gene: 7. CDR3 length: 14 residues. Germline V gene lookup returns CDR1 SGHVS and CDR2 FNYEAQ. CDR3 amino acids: CASSNGQGGETQYF. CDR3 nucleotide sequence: TGTGCCAGCAGCAATGGACAGGGTGGGGAGACCCAGTACTTC. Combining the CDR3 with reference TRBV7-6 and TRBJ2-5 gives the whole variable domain GAGVSQSPRYKVTKRGQDVALRCDPISGHVSLYWYRQALGQGPEFLTYFNYEAQQDKSGLPNDRFSAERPEGSISTLTIQRTEQRDSAMYRCASSNGQGGETQYFGPGTRLLVL.

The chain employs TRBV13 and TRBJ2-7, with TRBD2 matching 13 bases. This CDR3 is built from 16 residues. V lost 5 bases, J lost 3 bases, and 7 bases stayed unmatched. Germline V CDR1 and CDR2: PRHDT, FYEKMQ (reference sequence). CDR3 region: CASSRPGLAGNYEQYF. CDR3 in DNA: TGTGCCAGCAGCCGACCGGGACTAGCGGGGAACTACGAGCAGTACTTC.

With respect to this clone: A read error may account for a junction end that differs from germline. This CDR3 is CASSSFDSGNAIYF. The CDR3, as DNA: TGTGCCAGCAGCTCGTTCGACTCTGGAAACGCCATATATTTT. The V call is TRBV7-9, the J call TRBJ1-3; D gene unclear. The CDR3 totals 14 residues. Germline V gene sequence: CDR1 SEHNR, CDR2 FQNEAQ (reference sequence).

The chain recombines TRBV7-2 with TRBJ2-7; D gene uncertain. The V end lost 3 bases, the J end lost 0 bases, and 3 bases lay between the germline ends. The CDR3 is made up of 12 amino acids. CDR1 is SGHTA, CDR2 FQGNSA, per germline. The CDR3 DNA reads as TGTGCCAGCAGCTTCAACTCCTACGAGCAGTACTTC. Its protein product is CASSFNSYEQYF.

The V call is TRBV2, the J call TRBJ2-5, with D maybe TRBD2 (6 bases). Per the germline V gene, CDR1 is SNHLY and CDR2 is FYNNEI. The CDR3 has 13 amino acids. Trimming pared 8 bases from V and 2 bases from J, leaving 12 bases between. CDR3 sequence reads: CASRRGLQETQYF. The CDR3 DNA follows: TGTGCCAGCCGGAGGGGCCTTCAAGAGACCCAGTACTTC.

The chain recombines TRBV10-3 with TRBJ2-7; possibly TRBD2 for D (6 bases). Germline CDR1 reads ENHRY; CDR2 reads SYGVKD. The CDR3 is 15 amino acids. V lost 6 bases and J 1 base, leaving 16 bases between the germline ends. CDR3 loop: CAIRGTFRNSYEQYF. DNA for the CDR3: TGTGCCATCAGGGGGACTTTTCGAAATTCCTACGAGCAGTACTTC.

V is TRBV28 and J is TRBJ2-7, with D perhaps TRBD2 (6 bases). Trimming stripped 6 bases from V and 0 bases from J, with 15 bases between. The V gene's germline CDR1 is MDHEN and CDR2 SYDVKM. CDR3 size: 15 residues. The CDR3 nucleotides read TGTGCCAGCAGCGAGAGCGGGCTCATCTCCTACGAGCAGTACTTC. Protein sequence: CASSESGLISYEQYF.

The CDR3 protein is CAWSGGTGPTDTQYF. CDR3 coding DNA: TGTGCCTGGAGTGGCGGGACAGGGCCGACAGATACGCAGTATTTT. This rearrangement joins TRBV30 to TRBJ2-3; TRBD1 matches at 9 bases. V was pared by 1 base and J by 3 bases, with 5 bases of the junction left unmatched. The CDR3 runs 15 residues. Germline V lookup: CDR1 GTSNPN, CDR2 SVGIG (reference sequence).

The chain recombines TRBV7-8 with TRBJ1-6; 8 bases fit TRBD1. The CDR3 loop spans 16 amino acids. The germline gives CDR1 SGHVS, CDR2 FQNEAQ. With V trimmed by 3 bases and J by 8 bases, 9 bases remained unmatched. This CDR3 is CASSLGAGGYDSPLHF. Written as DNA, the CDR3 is TGTGCCAGCAGCTTGGGGGCAGGGGGCTACGATTCACCCCTCCACTTT. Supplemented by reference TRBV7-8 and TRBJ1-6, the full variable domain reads GAGVSQSPRYKVAKRGQDVALRCDPISGHVSLFWYQQALGQGPEFLTYFQNEAQLDKSGLPSDRFFAERPEGSVSTLKIQRTQQEDSAVYLCASSLGAGGYDSPLHFGNGTRLTVT.

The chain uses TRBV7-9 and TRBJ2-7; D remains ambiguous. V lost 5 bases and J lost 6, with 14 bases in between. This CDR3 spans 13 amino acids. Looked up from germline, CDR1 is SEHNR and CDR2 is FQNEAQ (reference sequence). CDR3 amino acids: CASSRGPYFEQYF. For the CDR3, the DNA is TGTGCCAGCAGCCGAGGCCCCTACTTCGAGCAGTACTTC.

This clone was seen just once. This chain's CDR3 is CASSIPGQGNTGELFF. The CDR3 DNA sequence: TGTGCCAGCAGTATCCCGGGACAGGGGAACACCGGGGAGCTGTTTTTT. The chain carries TRBV28 and TRBJ2-2, with 9 bases aligning to TRBD1. The CDR3 is 16 amino acids. The trim removed 5 bases at V and 1 base at J, leaving 5 bases unmatched. CDR1 is MDHEN and CDR2 is SYDVKM in the germline V gene.

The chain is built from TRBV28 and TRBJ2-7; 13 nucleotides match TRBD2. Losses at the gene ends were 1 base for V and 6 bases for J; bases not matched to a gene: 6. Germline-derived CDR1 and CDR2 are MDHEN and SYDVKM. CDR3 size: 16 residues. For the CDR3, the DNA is TGTGCCAGCAGTTTATTCAGGACTAGCGGGGGTGTCGAGCAGTACTTC. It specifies CASSLFRTSGGVEQYF.

The CDR3 loop is CASSAGGGTSTDTQYF. CDR3 DNA sequence: TGTGCCAGCAGCGCCGGGGGGGGGACTAGCACAGATACGCAGTATTTT. The chain carries TRBV9 and TRBJ2-3; 8 bases map to TRBD2. In germline, CDR1 is SGDLS, CDR2 YYNGEE. V shed 3 bases, J shed 0 bases, and the junction held 6 bases outside the gene matches. The CDR3 consists of 16 residues.

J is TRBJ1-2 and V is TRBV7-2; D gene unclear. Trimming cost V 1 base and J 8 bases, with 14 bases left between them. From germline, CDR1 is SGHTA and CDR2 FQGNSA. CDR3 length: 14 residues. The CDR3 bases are TGTGCCAGCAGCTTAGTGGAGGGCGAGCGAGGCTACACCTTC. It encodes CASSLVEGERGYTF.

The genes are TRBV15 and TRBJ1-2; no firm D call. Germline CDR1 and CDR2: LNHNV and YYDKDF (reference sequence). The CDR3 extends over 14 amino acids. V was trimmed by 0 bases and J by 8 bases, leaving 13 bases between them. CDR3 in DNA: TGTGCCACCAGCAGAGATTACGCAGCGAGCGGCTACACCTTC. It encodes CATSRDYAASGYTF.

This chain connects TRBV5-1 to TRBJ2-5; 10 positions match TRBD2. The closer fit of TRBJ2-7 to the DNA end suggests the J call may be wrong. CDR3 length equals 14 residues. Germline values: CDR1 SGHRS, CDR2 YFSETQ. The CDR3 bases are TGCGCCAGCAGTCCTAGCGGGAGTCTCTACGAGCAGTACTTC. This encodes CASSPSGSLYEQYF.

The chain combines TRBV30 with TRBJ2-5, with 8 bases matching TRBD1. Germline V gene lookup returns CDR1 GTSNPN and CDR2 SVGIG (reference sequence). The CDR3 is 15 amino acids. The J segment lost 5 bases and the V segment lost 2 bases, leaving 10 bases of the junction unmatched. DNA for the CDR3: TGTGCCTGGAGTTCGGGTCAGGGGGCTCGGGAGACCCAGTACTTC. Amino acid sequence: CAWSSGQGARETQYF. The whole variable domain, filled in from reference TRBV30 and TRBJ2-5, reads SQTIHQWPATLVQPVGSPLSLECTVEGTSNPNLYWYRQAAGRGLQLLFYSVGIGQISSEVPQNLSASRPQDRQFILSSKKLLLSDSGFYLCAWSSGQGARETQYFGPGTRLLVL.

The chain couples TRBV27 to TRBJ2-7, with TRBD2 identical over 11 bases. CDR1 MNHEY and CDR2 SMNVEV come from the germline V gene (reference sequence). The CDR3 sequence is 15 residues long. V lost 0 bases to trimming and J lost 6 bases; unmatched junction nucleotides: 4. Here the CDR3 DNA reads TGTGCCAGCAGTTTATCACTAGCGGGAGTGGGCGAGCAGTACTTC. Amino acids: CASSLSLAGVGEQYF.

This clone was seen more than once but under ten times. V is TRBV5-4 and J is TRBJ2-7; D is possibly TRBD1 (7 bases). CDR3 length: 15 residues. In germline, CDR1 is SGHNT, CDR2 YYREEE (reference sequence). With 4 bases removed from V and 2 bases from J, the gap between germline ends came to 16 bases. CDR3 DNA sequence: TGTGCCAGCAGCCAAGATCAGGGGGGCCCCTACGAGCAGTACTTC. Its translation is CASSQDQGGPYEQYF.

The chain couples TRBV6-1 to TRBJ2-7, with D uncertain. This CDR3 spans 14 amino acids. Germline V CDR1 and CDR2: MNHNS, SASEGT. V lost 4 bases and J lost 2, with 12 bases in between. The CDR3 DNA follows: TGTGCCAGCAGTGCCCGGAGAGTCCCCTACGAGCAGTACTTC. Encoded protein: CASSARRVPYEQYF.

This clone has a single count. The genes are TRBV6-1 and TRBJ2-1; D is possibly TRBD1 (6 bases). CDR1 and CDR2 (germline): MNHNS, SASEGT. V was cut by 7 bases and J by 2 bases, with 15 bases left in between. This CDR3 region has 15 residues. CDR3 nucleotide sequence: TGTGCCAGCAAGAACACAGGGACGACCTACAATGAGCAGTTCTTC. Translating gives CASKNTGTTYNEQFF.

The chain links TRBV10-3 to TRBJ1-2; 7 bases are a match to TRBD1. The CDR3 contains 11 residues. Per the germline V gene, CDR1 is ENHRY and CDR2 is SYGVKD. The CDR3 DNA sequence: TGTGCTAGCACAGGGGAATATGGCTACACCTTC. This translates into CASTGEYGYTF.

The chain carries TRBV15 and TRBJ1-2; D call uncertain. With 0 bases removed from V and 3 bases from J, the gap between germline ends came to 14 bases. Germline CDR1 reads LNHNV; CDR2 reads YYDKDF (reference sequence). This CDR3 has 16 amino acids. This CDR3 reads CATSRDDENGDYGYTF. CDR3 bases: TGTGCCACCAGCAGAGATGATGAGAACGGAGACTATGGCTACACCTTC. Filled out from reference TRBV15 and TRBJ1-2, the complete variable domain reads DAMVIQNPRYQVTQFGKPVTLSCSQTLNHNVMYWYQQKSSQAPKLLFHYYDKDFNNEADTPDNFQSRRPNTSFCFLDIRSPGLGDTAMYLCATSRDDENGDYGYTFGSGTRLTVV.

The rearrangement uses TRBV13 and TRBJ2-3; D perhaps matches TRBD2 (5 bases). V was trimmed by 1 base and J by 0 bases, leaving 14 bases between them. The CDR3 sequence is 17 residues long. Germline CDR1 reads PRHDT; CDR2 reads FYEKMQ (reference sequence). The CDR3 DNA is TGTGCCAGCAGCTTAGAGCCTAGCAGGCTTAGCACAGATACGCAGTATTTT. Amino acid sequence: CASSLEPSRLSTDTQYF.

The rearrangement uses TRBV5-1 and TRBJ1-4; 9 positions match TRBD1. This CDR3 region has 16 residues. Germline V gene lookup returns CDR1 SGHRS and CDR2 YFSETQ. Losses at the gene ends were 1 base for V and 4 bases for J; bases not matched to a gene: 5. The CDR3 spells CASSLRTGANNEKLFF. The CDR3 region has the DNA TGCGCCAGCAGCTTGAGGACAGGGGCAAATAATGAAAAACTGTTTTTT.

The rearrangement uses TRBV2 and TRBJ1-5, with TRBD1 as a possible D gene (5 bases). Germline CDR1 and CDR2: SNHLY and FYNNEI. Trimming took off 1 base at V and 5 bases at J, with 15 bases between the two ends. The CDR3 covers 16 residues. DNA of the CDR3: TGTGCCAGCAGTGAAGTTCAGGGAAAAAGGGATCAGCCCCAGCATTTT. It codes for CASSEVQGKRDQPQHF. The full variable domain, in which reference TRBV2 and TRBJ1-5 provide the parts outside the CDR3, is EPEVTQTPSHQVTQMGQEVILRCVPISNHLYFYWYRQILGQKVEFLVSFYNNEISEKSEIFDDQFSVERPDGSNFTLKIRSTKLEDSAMYFCASSEVQGKRDQPQHFGDGTRLSIL.

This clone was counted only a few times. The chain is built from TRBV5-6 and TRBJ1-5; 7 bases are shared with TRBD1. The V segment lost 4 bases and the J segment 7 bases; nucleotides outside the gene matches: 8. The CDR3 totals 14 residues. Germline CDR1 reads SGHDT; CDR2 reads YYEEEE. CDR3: CASSQDRAGQPQHF. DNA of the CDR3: TGTGCCAGCAGCCAAGACAGGGCGGGACAGCCCCAGCATTTT. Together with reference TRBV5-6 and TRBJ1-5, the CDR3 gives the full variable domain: DAGVTQSPTHLIKTRGQQVTLRCSPKSGHDTVSWYQQALGQGPQFIFQYYEEEERQRGNFPDRFSGHQFPNYSSELNVNALLLGDSALYLCASSQDRAGQPQHFGDGTRLSIL.